The present entry profiles one TCR beta chain with its context. This entry comes from a study of blood T cell repertoires in COVID-19. For the study at large: Collection of acute and convalescent COVID-19 samples took place in the United States, Italy and Spain. Nucleic acid was either cDNA or gDNA, and it came from T cells, B-cell-depleted T cells, or PBMCs.

Data came from immunoSEQ multiplex PCR; TCRdb stores just in-frame clones and leaves some out. The data hold over 250,000 clones, with around 80% observed a single time. This CDR3 contains 13 residues. V dropped 0 bases and J dropped 10 bases, with 12 bases sitting between them. Germline loops: CDR1 SGHDN, CDR2 FVKESK. V and J are TRBV14 and TRBJ1-1; TRBD1 might be the D (6 bases). This sequence was found in a man younger than 40 with acute COVID-19. Sequenced: PBMCs or T cells enriched from blood (not recorded which). CDR3 region: CASSQEPGRGAFF. The CDR3 nucleotides are TGTGCCAGCAGCCAAGAACCGGGCAGGGGAGCTTTCTTT.